The next 7 T cell receptor beta chains were all read from a single sample in a study of cytomegalovirus exposure and HLA in healthy donors. PCR was performed using 60 Vbeta and 13 Jbeta primers. TCRdb's table, derived via immunoSEQ multiplex PCR, lists solely in-frame clones and lacks some. The sample table sets out 150,000 to 200,000 clones. The sequenced material came from PBMCs. The receptors derive from a woman between 18 and 30 years old in good health and CMV-seropositive.

This sequence joins TRBV7-9 and TRBJ2-2; TRBD2 matches 11 bases. This CDR3 contains 16 residues. Germline values: CDR1 SEHNR, CDR2 FQNEAQ (reference sequence). Trimming cost V 5 bases and J 1 base; bases outside gene matches: 3. CDR3 sequence reads: CASSPLAGGNTGELFF. The CDR3 bases are TGTGCCAGCAGCCCGCTAGCGGGAGGGAACACCGGGGAGCTGTTTTTT. Combining the CDR3 with reference TRBV7-9 and TRBJ2-2 gives the whole variable domain DTGVSQNPRHKITKRGQNVTFRCDPISEHNRLYWYRQTLGQGPEFLTYFQNEAQLEKSRLLSDRFSAERPKGSFSTLEIQRTEQGDSAMYLCASSPLAGGNTGELFFGEGSRLTVL.

The genes are TRBV10-3 and TRBJ1-3; D might be TRBD1 (5 bases). Trimming took 3 bases from V and 0 from J, leaving 9 bases between them. The CDR3 spans 15 residues. Germline V gene data show CDR1 as ENHRY and CDR2 as SYGVKD. CDR3 sequence: CAISDKGISGNTIYF. The CDR3 coding sequence is TGTGCCATCAGTGACAAGGGGATCTCTGGAAACACCATATATTTT.

The rearrangement uses TRBV6-5 and TRBJ2-3; 11 bases align to TRBD2. V lost 2 bases and J lost 6; bases outside the gene matches: 7. This CDR3 region has 16 residues. Germline CDR1 MNHEY, CDR2 SVGAGI. CDR3 in DNA: TGTGCCAGCAGTTACCTAGCGGGGGGCAAGGTGGATACGCAGTATTTT. Translated, it gives CASSYLAGGKVDTQYF.

The rearrangement uses TRBV7-2 and TRBJ1-2; 8 bases align to TRBD1. The CDR3 runs 14 residues. In germline, CDR1 is SGHTA, CDR2 FQGNSA. After removal of 0 bases from V and 9 bases from J, the junction contained 6 bases not matched to a gene. CDR3 sequence (DNA): TGTGCCAGCAGCTTAGCTGGACAGGGATACAGCTACACCTTC. Encoded protein: CASSLAGQGYSYTF.

This chain joins TRBV4-2 and TRBJ2-1; a possible D gene is TRBD1 (6 bases). The V gene's germline CDR1 is LGHNA and CDR2 YNFKEQ. CDR3 length equals 14 residues. V was trimmed by 0 bases and J by 4 bases, leaving 7 bases between them. The CDR3 spells CASSQEGQYNEQFF. The CDR3 DNA is TGTGCCAGCAGCCAAGAAGGACAGTACAATGAGCAGTTCTTC.

The chain links TRBV6-1 to TRBJ1-2; D call uncertain. The CDR3 length is 17 residues. Germline values: CDR1 MNHNS, CDR2 SASEGT. Trimming removed 0 bases from V and 2 bases from J, with 16 bases in between. CDR3 amino acids: CASSEAEGLRWNYGYTF. The CDR3 nucleotides are TGTGCCAGCAGTGAAGCGGAAGGACTCCGTTGGAACTATGGCTACACCTTC.

The V and J genes are TRBV5-1 and TRBJ2-5, with 10 bases fitting TRBD1. Gene TRBJ2-7 matches the end of the DNA better, so the J call may be wrong. CDR1 is SGHRS, CDR2 YFSETQ, per germline. The CDR3 extends over 14 amino acids. The CDR3 spells CASSSDRGDYEQYF. The CDR3 DNA sequence: TGCGCCAGCAGCTCGGACAGGGGGGACTACGAGCAGTACTTC.